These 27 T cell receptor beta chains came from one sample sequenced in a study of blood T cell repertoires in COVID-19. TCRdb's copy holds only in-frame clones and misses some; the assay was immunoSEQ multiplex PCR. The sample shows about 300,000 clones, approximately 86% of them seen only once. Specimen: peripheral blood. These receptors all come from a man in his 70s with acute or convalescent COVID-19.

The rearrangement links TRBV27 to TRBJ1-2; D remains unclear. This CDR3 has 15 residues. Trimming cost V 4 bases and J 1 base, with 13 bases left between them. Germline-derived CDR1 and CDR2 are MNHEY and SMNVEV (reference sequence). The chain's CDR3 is CASSSLGRNNYGYTF. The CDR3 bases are TGTGCCAGCAGTTCTCTGGGCAGAAATAACTATGGCTACACCTTC.

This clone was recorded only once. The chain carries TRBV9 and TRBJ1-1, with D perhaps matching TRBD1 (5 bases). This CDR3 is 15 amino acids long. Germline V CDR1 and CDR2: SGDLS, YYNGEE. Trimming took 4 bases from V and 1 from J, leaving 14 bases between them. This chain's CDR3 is CASSTGGEGNTEAFF. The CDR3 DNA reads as TGTGCCAGCAGCACCGGGGGTGAAGGGAACACTGAAGCTTTCTTT.

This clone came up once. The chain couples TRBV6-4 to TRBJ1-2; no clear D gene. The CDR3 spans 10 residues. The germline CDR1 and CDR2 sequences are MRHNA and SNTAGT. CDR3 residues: CASTTYGYTF. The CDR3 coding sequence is TGTGCTTCGACAACGTATGGCTACACCTTC.

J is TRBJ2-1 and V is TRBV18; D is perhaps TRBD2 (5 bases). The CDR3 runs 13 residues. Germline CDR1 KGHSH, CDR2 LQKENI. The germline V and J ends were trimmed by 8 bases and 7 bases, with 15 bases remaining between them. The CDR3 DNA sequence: TGTGCCAGCCTACCAGGAGGTGGAAATGAGCAGTTCTTC. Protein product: CASLPGGGNEQFF.

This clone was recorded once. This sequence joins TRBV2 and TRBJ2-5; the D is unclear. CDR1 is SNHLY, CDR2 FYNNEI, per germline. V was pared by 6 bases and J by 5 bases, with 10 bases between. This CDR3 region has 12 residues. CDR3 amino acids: CASRSAGETQYF. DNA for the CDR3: TGTGCCAGCAGATCTGCCGGGGAGACCCAGTACTTC.

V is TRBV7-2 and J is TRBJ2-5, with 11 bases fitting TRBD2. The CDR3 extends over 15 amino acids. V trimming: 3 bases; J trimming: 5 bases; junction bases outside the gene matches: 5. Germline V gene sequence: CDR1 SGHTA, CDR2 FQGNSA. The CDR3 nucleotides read TGTGCCAGCAGCTTTAGCGGGGGGGCTGGGGAGACCCAGTACTTC. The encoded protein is CASSFSGGAGETQYF.

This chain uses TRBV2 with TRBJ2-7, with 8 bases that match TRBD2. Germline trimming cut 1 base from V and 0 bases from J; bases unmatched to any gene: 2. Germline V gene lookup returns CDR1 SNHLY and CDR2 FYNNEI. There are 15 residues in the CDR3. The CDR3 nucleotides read TGTGCCAGCAGTGAAGGAAGCGGGAGCTCCTACGAGCAGTACTTC. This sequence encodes CASSEGSGSSYEQYF.

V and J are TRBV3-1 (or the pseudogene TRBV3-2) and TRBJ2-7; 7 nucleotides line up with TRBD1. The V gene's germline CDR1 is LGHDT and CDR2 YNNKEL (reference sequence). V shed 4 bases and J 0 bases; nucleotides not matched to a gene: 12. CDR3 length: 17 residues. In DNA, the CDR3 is TGTGCCAGCAGCCTCCTACAAGGGGACAGTTTCTCCTACGAGCAGTACTTC. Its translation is CASSLLQGDSFSYEQYF.

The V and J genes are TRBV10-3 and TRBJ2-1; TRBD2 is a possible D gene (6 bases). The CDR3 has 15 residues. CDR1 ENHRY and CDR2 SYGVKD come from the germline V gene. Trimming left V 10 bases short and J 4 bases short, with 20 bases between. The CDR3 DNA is TGTGCCACCCAGAGGGGCGGGGTAATATACAATGAGCAGTTCTTC. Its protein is CATQRGGVIYNEQFF.

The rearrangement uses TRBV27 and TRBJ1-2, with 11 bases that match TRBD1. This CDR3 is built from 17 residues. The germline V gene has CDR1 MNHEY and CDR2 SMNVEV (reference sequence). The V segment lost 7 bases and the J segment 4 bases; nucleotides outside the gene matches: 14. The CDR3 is CASTLRVGQGAIYGYTF. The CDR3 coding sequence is TGTGCCAGCACCCTGAGGGTAGGACAGGGGGCGATCTATGGCTACACCTTC.

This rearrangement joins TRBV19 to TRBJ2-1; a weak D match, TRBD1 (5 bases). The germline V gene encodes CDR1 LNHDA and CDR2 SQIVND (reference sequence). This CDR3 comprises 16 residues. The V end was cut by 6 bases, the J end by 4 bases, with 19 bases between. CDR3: CASRSLGAAEYNEQFF. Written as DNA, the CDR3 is TGTGCCAGTAGGAGCCTTGGGGCGGCCGAATACAATGAGCAGTTCTTC.

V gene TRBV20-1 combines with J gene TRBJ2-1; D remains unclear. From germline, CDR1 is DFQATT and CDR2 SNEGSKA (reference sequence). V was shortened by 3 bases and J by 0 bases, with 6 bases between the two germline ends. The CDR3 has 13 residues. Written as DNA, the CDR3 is TGCAGTGCTAGTCTTAGCTCCTACAATGAGCAGTTCTTC. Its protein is CSASLSSYNEQFF.

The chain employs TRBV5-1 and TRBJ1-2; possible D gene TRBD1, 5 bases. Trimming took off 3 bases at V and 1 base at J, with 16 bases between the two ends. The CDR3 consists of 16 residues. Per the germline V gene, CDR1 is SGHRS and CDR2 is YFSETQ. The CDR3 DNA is TGCGCCAGCAGCTGGGGCAGGGCTACAGATAACTATGGCTACACCTTC. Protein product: CASSWGRATDNYGYTF.

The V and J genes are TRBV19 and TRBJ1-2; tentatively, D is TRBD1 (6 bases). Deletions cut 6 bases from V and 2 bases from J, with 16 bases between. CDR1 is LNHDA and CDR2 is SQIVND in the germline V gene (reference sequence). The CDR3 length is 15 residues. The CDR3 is CASRPQGPENYGYTF. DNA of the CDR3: TGTGCCAGTAGGCCTCAGGGGCCAGAGAACTATGGCTACACCTTC.

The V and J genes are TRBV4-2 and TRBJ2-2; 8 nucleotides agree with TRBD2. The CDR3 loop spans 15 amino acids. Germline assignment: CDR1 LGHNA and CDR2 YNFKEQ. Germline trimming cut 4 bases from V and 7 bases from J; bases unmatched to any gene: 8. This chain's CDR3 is CASSLAGTYVGELFF. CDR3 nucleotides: TGTGCCAGCAGCCTAGCGGGAACATATGTCGGGGAGCTGTTTTTT.

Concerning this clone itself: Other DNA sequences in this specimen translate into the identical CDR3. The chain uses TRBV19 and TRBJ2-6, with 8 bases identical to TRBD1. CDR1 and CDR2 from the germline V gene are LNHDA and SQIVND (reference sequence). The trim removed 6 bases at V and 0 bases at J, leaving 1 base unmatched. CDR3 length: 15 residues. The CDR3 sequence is CASRGQGSGANVLTF. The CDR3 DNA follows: TGTGCCAGTAGAGGACAGGGCTCTGGGGCCAACGTCCTGACTTTC.

The CDR3 loop is CASSVGTEHNNEQFF. CDR3 bases: TGTGCCAGCAGCGTCGGGACAGAGCATAACAATGAGCAGTTCTTC. The V and J genes are TRBV9 and TRBJ2-1; 7 bases line up with TRBD1. CDR1 SGDLS and CDR2 YYNGEE come from the germline V gene. The CDR3 covers 15 residues. V dropped 2 bases and J dropped 5; count of bases not matched to a gene: 7.

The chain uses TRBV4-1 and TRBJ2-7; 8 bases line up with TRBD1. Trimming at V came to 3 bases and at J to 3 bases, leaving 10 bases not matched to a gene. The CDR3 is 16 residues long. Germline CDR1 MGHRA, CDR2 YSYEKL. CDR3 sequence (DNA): TGCGCCAGCAGCCAGGCGGACAGGGACCCCTTCTACGAGCAGTACTTC. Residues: CASSQADRDPFYEQYF.

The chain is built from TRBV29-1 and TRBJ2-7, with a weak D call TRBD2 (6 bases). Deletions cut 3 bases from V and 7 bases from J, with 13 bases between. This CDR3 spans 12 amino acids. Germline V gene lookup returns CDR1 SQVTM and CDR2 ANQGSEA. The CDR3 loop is CSVENGGPEQYF. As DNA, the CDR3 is TGCAGCGTTGAGAATGGAGGGCCGGAGCAGTACTTC.

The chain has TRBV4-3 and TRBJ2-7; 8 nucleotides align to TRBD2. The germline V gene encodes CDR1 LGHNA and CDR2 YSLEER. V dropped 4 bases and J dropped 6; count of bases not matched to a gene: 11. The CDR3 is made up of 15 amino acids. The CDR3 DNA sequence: TGCGCCAGCAGCCGGACCCCGGGGGGGGGTTCCGAGCAGTACTTC. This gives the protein CASSRTPGGGSEQYF.

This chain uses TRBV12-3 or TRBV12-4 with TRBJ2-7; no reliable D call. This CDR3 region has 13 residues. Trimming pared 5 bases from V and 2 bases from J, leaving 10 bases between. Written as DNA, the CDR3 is TGTGCCAGCAGTCTGACTGGAGCCTACGAGCAGTACTTC. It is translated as CASSLTGAYEQYF.

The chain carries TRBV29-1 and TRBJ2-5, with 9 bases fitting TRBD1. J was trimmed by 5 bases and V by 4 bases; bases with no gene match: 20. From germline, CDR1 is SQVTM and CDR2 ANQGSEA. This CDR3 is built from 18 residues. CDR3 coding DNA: TGCAGCGTTGCTCGGGGAAATGCCGGGACAGGGATTAAGGAGACCCAGTACTTC. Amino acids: CSVARGNAGTGIKETQYF.

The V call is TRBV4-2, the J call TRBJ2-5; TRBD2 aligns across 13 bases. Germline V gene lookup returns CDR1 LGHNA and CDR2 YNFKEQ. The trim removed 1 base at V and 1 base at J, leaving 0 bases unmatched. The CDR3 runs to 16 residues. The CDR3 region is CASSQGLAGGQETQYF. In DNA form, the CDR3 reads TGTGCCAGCAGCCAAGGACTAGCGGGGGGCCAAGAGACCCAGTACTTC.

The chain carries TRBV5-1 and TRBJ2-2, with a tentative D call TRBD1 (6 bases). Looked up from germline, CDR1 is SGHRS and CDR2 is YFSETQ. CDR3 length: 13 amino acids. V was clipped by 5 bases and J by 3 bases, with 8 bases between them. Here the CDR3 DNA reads TGCGCCAGCAGACAGGGAGACACCGGGGAGCTGTTTTTT. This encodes CASRQGDTGELFF.

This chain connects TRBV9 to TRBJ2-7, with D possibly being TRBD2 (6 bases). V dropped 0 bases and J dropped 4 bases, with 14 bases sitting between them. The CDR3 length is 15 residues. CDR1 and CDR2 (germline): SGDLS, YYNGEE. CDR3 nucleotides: TGTGCCAGCAGCGTAGACTCCCTGGGGACTTACGAGCAGTACTTC. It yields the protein CASSVDSLGTYEQYF.

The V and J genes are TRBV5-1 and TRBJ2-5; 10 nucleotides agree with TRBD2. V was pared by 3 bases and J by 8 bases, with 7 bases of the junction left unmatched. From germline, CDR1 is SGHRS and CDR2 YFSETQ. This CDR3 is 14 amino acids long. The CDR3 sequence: CASSSKTSGSTQYF. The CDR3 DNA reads TGCGCCAGCAGCTCAAAGACTAGCGGGTCAACCCAGTACTTC.

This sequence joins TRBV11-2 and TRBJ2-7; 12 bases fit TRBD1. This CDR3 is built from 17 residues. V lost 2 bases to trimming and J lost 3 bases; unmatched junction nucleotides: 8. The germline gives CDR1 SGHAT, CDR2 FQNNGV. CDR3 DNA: TGTGCCAGCAGCTTAACTCGGGACAGGGGGCTTCTCTACGAGCAGTACTTC. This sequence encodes CASSLTRDRGLLYEQYF. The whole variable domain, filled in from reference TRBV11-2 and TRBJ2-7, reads EAGVAQSPRYKIIEKRQSVAFWCNPISGHATLYWYQQILGQGPKLLIQFQNNGVVDDSQLPKDRFSAERLKGVDSTLKIQPAKLEDSAVYLCASSLTRDRGLLYEQYFGPGTRLTVT.